A selection of T cell receptor beta chains follows, all from one sample in a study of blood T cell repertoires in COVID-19. This table comes from immunoSEQ multiplex PCR, and its TCRdb copy is limited to in-frame clones, with some not included. The repertoire holds 150,000 to 200,000 clones, approximately 90% seen once, with 0.99% in the top ten. Sequencing was done on a sample of peripheral blood. The receptors come from a man between 18 and 35 years old with acute or convalescent COVID-19. Both conserved end residues are part of each CDR3. The D gene is left open where the match is weak. A row's size may be missing; if present it is once, few, many or a size class.

J,size,V,D,DNA,CDR3
TRBJ2-2,.,TRBV2,TRBD2,TGTGCCAGCAACCCACTAGCGGGGGGGACCGGGGAGCTGTTTTTT,CASNPLAGGTGELFF
TRBJ2-2,.,TRBV6-4,.,TGTGCCAGCAGTGAAAACAGGGCAGCCGGGGAGCTGTTTTTT,CASSENRAAGELFF
TRBJ2-5,.,TRBV4-1,.,TGCGCCAGCAGCCCCTGGGGGCCTCAAGAGACCCAGTACTTC,CASSPWGPQETQYF
TRBJ1-2,.,TRBV9,.,TGTGCCAGCAGCGAGCTCTCGACCTTC,CASSELSTF
TRBJ2-1,.,TRBV7-3,.,TGTGCCAGCAGCTCACTTAAGTGGAGGGTTCGCGTTGCCGATGAGCAGTTCTTC,CASSSLKWRVRVADEQFF
TRBJ1-1,.,TRBV12-5,.,TGTGCTAGTGGTTTGGTACGTTCGTGGCCCCCTGAAGCTTTCTTT,CASGLVRSWPPEAFF
TRBJ1-6,few,TRBV3-1/TRBV3-2,.,TGTGCCAGCAGAGCAGGGAATTCACCCCTCCACTTT,CASRAGNSPLHF
TRBJ2-3,.,TRBV11-2,TRBD2,TGTGCCAGCAGAGCTAGCGGGGGGGCCGTAGATACGCAGTATTTT,CASRASGGAVDTQYF
TRBJ1-5,.,TRBV2,.,TGTGCCAGCAGTGACCGAGGAATCAATCAGCCCCAGCATTTT,CASSDRGINQPQHF
TRBJ1-6,once,TRBV19,.,TGTGCCAGTAGTGCCATAGGGGAAAACTACTATAATTCACCCCTCCACTTT,CASSAIGENYYNSPLHF